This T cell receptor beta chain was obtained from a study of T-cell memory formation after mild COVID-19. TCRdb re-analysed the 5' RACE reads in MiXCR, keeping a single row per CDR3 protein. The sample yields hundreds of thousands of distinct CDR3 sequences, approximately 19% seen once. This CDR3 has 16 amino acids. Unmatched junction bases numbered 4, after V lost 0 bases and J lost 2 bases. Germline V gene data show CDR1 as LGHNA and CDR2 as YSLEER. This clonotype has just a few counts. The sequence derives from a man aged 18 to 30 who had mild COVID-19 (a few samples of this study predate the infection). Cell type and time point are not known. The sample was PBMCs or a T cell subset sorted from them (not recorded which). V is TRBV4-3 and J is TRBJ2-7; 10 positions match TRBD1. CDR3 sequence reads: CASSQDSGQGAYEQYF. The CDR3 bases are TGCGCCAGCAGCCAAGACTCAGGACAGGGGGCCTACGAGCAGTACTTC.